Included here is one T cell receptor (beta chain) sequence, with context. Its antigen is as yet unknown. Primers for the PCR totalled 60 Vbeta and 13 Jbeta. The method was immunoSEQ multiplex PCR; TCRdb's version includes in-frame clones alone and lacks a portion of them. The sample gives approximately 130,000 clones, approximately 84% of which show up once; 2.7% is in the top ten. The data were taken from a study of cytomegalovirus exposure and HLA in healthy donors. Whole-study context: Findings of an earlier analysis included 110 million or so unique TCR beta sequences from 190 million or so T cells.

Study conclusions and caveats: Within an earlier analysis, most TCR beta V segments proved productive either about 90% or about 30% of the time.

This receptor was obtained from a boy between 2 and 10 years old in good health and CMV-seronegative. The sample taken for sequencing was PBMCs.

The CDR3, as DNA: TGTGCCAGCAGTTTCGGGACAGAGATCTACGAGCAGTACTTC. Amino acid sequence: CASSFGTEIYEQYF. The chain has TRBV27 and TRBJ2-7; 7 bases align to TRBD1. This CDR3 comprises 14 residues. The V gene end was trimmed by 3 bases and the J gene end by 3 bases; junction bases not matched to a gene: 5. Germline values: CDR1 MNHEY, CDR2 SMNVEV (reference sequence).